The clone carrying this T cell receptor beta chain showed up many times. Its cognate antigen is unknown. Other autoimmune diseases, uncontrolled infections, pregnancy or lactation led to the exclusion of patients. A diagnosis was made from clinical symptoms together with serum thyroxine, TRAb, thyroid ultrasound and orbital computed tomography. This sample stems from a study of Graves' ophthalmopathy and Graves' hyperthyroidism. Study results and limitations: Ophthalmopathy progression predictions by the model showed around 72% specificity and 60% to 71% sensitivity. The authors also found most expanded thyroid clonotypes above 0.001 frequency in blood.

CDR1 is SGDLS and CDR2 is YYNGEE in the germline V gene. The CDR3 is 15 residues long. V was trimmed by 2 bases and J by 0 bases, leaving 11 bases between them. Amplification from RNA transcripts yielded the TCR beta CDR3 regions. Second-round multiplex PCR came after a first-round RT-PCR that employed HTBI primers. TCRdb analysed the multiplex PCR reads with MiXCR anew, one entry per CDR3 protein. Counted here are 450,000 to 600,000 distinct CDR3 sequences, roughly 40% occurring once; the ten biggest clones make up less than 4.5%. This clonotype originated in an adult man with Graves' hyperthyroidism. Sequencing input: peripheral blood or thyroid tissue (not recorded which). The gene calls are TRBV9 and TRBJ1-1; a possible D gene is TRBD1 (5 bases). The CDR3 sequence is CASSVGGDMNTEAFF. The CDR3 region has the DNA TGTGCCAGCAGCGTCGGAGGGGATATGAACACTGAAGCTTTCTTT.